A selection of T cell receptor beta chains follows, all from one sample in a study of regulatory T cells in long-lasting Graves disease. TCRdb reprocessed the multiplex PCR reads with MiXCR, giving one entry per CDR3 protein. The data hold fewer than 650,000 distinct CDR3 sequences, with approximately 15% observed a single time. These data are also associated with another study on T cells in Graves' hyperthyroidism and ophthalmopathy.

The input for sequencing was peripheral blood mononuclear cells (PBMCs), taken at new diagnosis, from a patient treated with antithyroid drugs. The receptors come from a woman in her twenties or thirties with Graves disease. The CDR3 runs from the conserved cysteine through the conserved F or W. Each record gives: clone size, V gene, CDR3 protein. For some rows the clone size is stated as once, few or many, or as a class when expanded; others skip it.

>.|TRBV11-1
CASSRVWAGEGETQYF
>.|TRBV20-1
CSARDPRQGMNEQYF
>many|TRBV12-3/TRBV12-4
CASRERVRYNEQFF
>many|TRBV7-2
CASSLEITDTQYF
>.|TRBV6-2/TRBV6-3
CASRPGQGSQETQYF
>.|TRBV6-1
CASSTPGWGYTF
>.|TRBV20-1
CSARDSSLSRRTEAFF
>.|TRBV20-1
CSATGKTGSETQYF
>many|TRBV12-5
CASGAGGPPYEQYF
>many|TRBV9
CASSGNGHYGYTF
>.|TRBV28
CASGLRQGVGTGELFF
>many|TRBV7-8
CASSLRGTTYNEQFF
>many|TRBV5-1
CASSLGVYRYEQYF
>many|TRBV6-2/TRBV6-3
CASGQGAHEQYF
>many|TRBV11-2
CASSSYGGLTSGRISF
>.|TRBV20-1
CSARGGNEKLFF
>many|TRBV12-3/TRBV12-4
CASTLGGYYGYTF
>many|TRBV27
CASSLGAWGDSPLHF
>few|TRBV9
CASNRAVSTDTQYF
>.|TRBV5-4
CASSLDAVAKNIQYF
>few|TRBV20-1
CSAIMPGEETQYF
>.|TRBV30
CAWHPGRPERDTQYF
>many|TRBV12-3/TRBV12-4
CASTPGGANQPQHF
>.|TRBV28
CASSLGQGRNYGYTF
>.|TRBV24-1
CATSEASGRGEAQYF
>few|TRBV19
CASSYQAPDTQYF
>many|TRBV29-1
CSVVSVNSWTFF
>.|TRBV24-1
CATSGSAGVREQFF
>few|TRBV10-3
CAISEINEQFF
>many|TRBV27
CASSLSGQGGSSTDTQYF
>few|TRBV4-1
CASSQEVRTSSYEQYF
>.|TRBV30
CAWKGQGNTEAFF
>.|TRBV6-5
CASSYRDRGMNTEAFF
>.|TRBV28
CASSTTGTVAYEQYF
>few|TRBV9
CASSVGVAPEQPQHF
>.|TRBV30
CAWSDAGLAFF
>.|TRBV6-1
CASSPPVDTFSYNEQFF
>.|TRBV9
CASSESSATEAFF
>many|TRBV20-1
CSGGRGAYEQYF
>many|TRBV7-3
CASSPKAGVLDNEQFF
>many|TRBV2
CASSLQGFKETQYF
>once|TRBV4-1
CASSQDPSYTEAFF
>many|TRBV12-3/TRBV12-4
CASNIGHHSTDTQYF
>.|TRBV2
CASRRLAGPPYEQYF
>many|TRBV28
CASSPPKGWVAFF
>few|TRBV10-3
CAISESTGGGETQYF